A single sample gave rise to the 23 T cell receptor beta chains below, sequenced in a study of cytomegalovirus exposure and HLA in healthy donors. PCR amplification relied on 60 Vbeta primers (plus 13 Jbeta primers). Here immunoSEQ multiplex PCR was the method, and the copy in TCRdb shows in-frame clones only, minus some. The repertoire holds some 150,000 clones, with roughly 80% as singletons. Sequenced sample: PBMCs. Every receptor here comes from a woman between 50 and 59 years old in good health and CMV-seropositive.

This rearrangement joins TRBV5-8 to TRBJ2-7; 14 bases are shared with TRBD2. V shed 4 bases and J 1 base; nucleotides not matched to a gene: 4. The CDR3 consists of 16 residues. The germline V gene encodes CDR1 SGHTS and CDR2 YDEGEE. CDR3 region: CASSTRTSGGSYEQYF. The CDR3 DNA is TGTGCCAGCAGCACGCGGACTAGCGGGGGGTCCTACGAGCAGTACTTC.

The J gene is TRBJ2-7, the V gene TRBV5-5; possibly TRBD1 for D (6 bases). The germline CDR1 and CDR2 sequences are SGHKS and YYEKEE (reference sequence). This CDR3 spans 12 amino acids. V dropped 0 bases and J dropped 13 bases, with 14 bases sitting between them. The CDR3 loop is CASSLGQEKFYF. CDR3 nucleotide sequence: TGTGCCAGCAGCTTGGGACAGGAAAAATTCTACTTC.

The chain links TRBV29-1 to TRBJ1-1; 7 bases match TRBD1. The CDR3 has 13 residues. V dropped 6 bases and J dropped 0; count of bases not matched to a gene: 4. The V gene's germline CDR1 is SQVTM and CDR2 ANQGSEA. The CDR3 DNA sequence: TGCAGCGTGACAGGGATCATGAACACTGAAGCTTTCTTT. It is translated as CSVTGIMNTEAFF.

V is TRBV5-1 and J is TRBJ1-1; D ambiguous. There are 14 residues in the CDR3. Germline V gene data show CDR1 as SGHRS and CDR2 as YFSETQ. Trimming removed 3 bases at V and 3 bases at J, with 12 bases between. CDR3 amino acids: CASSWREGYTEAFF. CDR3 nucleotides: TGCGCCAGCAGCTGGCGTGAGGGATACACTGAAGCTTTCTTT.

The count of this clone is one. This chain connects TRBV5-1 to TRBJ1-6, with D possibly TRBD1 on 6 matching bases. The CDR3 extends over 19 amino acids. Germline V gives CDR1 SGHRS, CDR2 YFSETQ. Trimming stripped 7 bases from V and 7 bases from J, with 30 bases between. CDR3: CASVLVGPPLGQGNSPLHF. CDR3 bases: TGCGCCAGCGTTTTGGTCGGACCGCCCCTCGGGCAGGGGAATTCACCCCTCCACTTT.

The rearrangement links TRBV30 to TRBJ2-7, with 7 positions matching TRBD1. With V trimmed by 1 base and J by 9 bases, 9 bases remained unmatched. The CDR3 contains 13 residues. Germline V gene data show CDR1 as GTSNPN and CDR2 as SVGIG (reference sequence). CDR3 bases: TGTGCCTGGAGTGGAGGACAGGAAAGGGGGCAGTACTTC. Encoded protein: CAWSGGQERGQYF. The full variable domain, with the rest looked up from reference TRBV30 and TRBJ2-7, is SQTIHQWPATLVQPVGSPLSLECTVEGTSNPNLYWYRQAAGRGLQLLFYSVGIGQISSEVPQNLSASRPQDRQFILSSKKLLLSDSGFYLCAWSGGQERGQYFGPGTRLTVT.

In regard to this clone: The sample contains more than one DNA sequence encoding this CDR3. The chain employs TRBV19 and TRBJ1-6, with a weak D call TRBD1 (5 bases). Deletions cut 5 bases from V and 10 bases from J, with 9 bases between. Looked up from germline, CDR1 is LNHDA and CDR2 is SQIVND (reference sequence). The CDR3 contains 12 residues. The CDR3 is CASSLGGSPLHF. The CDR3 region has the DNA TGTGCCAGTAGTCTGGGGGGGTCACCCCTCCACTTT.

The rearrangement uses TRBV29-1 and TRBJ1-4, with a possible D match to TRBD1 (6 bases). Between the trimmed V and J ends, which lost 3 bases and 8 bases, there was a span of 13 bases. There are 13 residues in the CDR3. Germline V gene data show CDR1 as SQVTM and CDR2 as ANQGSEA. CDR3 DNA: TGCAGCGTTGACCCGGGGAGGGGGGAAAAACTGTTTTTT. It specifies CSVDPGRGEKLFF.

The chain uses TRBV27 and TRBJ2-1; D perhaps matches TRBD2 (6 bases). V was cut by 3 bases and J by 1 base, with 13 bases left in between. The CDR3 contains 16 residues. Germline V CDR1 and CDR2: MNHEY, SMNVEV (reference sequence). The CDR3 region has the DNA TGTGCCAGCAGTTTTGGGTATGGGGGGTCCTACAATGAGCAGTTCTTC. Its translation is CASSFGYGGSYNEQFF.

This clone was counted a few times. The chain employs TRBV28 and TRBJ2-7, with D possibly matching TRBD2 (5 bases). V dropped 6 bases and J dropped 2 bases, with 11 bases sitting between them. Per germline, CDR1 MDHEN and CDR2 SYDVKM. This CDR3 has 13 residues. The CDR3 DNA sequence: TGTGCCAGCAGGGAAACCGGGACCTACGAGCAGTACTTC. The encoded protein is CASRETGTYEQYF.

This rearrangement joins TRBV5-4 to TRBJ2-7; TRBD1 aligns across 7 bases. Germline CDR1 is SGHNT and CDR2 is YYREEE (reference sequence). V lost 0 bases, J lost 2 bases, and 2 bases stayed unmatched. The CDR3 totals 14 residues. The CDR3 region has the DNA TGTGCCAGCAGCTTGGGGGACAGTACCTACGAGCAGTACTTC. Translated, it gives CASSLGDSTYEQYF.

The chain links TRBV7-8 to TRBJ2-1, with a weak D call TRBD1 (5 bases). This CDR3 has 14 amino acids. The V end lost 5 bases, the J end lost 5 bases, and 13 bases lay between the germline ends. From germline, CDR1 is SGHVS and CDR2 FQNEAQ. DNA of the CDR3: TGTGCCAGCAGCCCTGGGGCAGGGAACAATGAGCAGTTCTTC. Translated, it gives CASSPGAGNNEQFF.

The rearrangement links TRBV7-8 to TRBJ2-3, with D possibly being TRBD2 (6 bases). V lost 7 bases to trimming and J lost 0 bases, with 17 bases between them. The V gene's germline CDR1 is SGHVS and CDR2 FQNEAQ. CDR3 size: 16 residues. This chain's CDR3 is CASTPRKGLSTDTQYF. In DNA form, the CDR3 reads TGTGCCAGCACCCCGAGGAAGGGACTGAGCACAGATACGCAGTATTTT.

The V gene is TRBV25-1, the J gene TRBJ1-6; 7 nucleotides align to TRBD1. The V segment lost 6 bases and the J segment 7 bases; nucleotides outside the gene matches: 6. The CDR3 spans 14 residues. The germline V gene encodes CDR1 MGHDK and CDR2 SYGVNS. The CDR3 coding sequence is TGTGCCAGCAGGTGGACAGGTGAAAATTCACCCCTCCACTTT. Encoded protein: CASRWTGENSPLHF.

This rearrangement joins TRBV30 to TRBJ1-5, with 11 bases matching TRBD1. CDR3 size: 14 residues. V trimming: 5 bases; J trimming: 9 bases; junction bases outside the gene matches: 9. CDR1 and CDR2 from the germline V gene are GTSNPN and SVGIG (reference sequence). The CDR3 region has the DNA TGTGCCTGGGCTCTTGGGACAGGGGGTATGCCCCAGCATTTT. Translating gives CAWALGTGGMPQHF.

The chain uses TRBV28 and TRBJ1-1, with D possibly matching TRBD1 (5 bases). The CDR3 loop spans 12 amino acids. Trimming cost V 8 bases and J 6 bases, with 13 bases left between them. Germline-derived CDR1 and CDR2 are MDHEN and SYDVKM. The CDR3 spells CASGNRRAEAFF. The DNA of the CDR3 is TGTGCCAGCGGGAACAGGAGGGCTGAAGCTTTCTTT.

The V and J genes are TRBV9 and TRBJ2-2, with 8 bases matching TRBD1. This CDR3 comprises 18 residues. The J segment lost 0 bases and the V segment lost 4 bases, leaving 11 bases of the junction unmatched. Germline V gene data show CDR1 as SGDLS and CDR2 as YYNGEE. The CDR3 DNA sequence: TGTGCCAGCAGCTCGCGGCCCTTACAGGGGGCGAACACCGGGGAGCTGTTTTTT. Its translation is CASSSRPLQGANTGELFF.

The rearrangement uses TRBV6-1 and TRBJ1-5; D is possibly TRBD1 (5 bases). The CDR3 runs to 15 residues. Germline loops: CDR1 MNHNS, CDR2 SASEGT. V was trimmed by 6 bases and J by 2 bases, leaving 14 bases between them. The CDR3 DNA reads TGTGCCAGCAGGGACCTGACAGTGGGCAATCAGCCCCAGCATTTT. Translated: CASRDLTVGNQPQHF.

CDR3 residues: CASSDSNPYEQYF. The CDR3 bases are TGTGCCAGCAGTGATAGTAACCCCTACGAGCAGTACTTC. The J gene is TRBJ2-7, the V gene TRBV6-5; unclear D gene. The V end was cut by 5 bases, the J end by 2 bases, with 10 bases between. The CDR3 covers 13 residues. Germline V gene lookup returns CDR1 MNHEY and CDR2 SVGAGI.

This clone was recorded once. The rearrangement joins TRBV28 to TRBJ2-1, with 8 bases identical to TRBD1. The CDR3 runs to 16 residues. The V gene end was trimmed by 8 bases and the J gene end by 7 bases; junction bases not matched to a gene: 16. CDR1 MDHEN and CDR2 SYDVKM come from the germline V gene. CDR3 amino acids: CASLSQGARVRNEQFF. The CDR3 DNA reads TGTGCCAGCCTCTCCCAGGGGGCCCGTGTAAGGAATGAGCAGTTCTTC.

The rearrangement links TRBV28 to TRBJ1-2; D might be TRBD1 (5 bases). V was shortened by 4 bases and J by 4 bases, with 25 bases between the two germline ends. The germline V gene encodes CDR1 MDHEN and CDR2 SYDVKM. This CDR3 is 18 amino acids long. CDR3 in DNA: TGTGCCAGCAGTTCTGTAGGCGTAGCACAGGCAAACATCTATGGCTACACCTTC. Amino acid sequence: CASSSVGVAQANIYGYTF.

The chain recombines TRBV4-3 with TRBJ1-6, with D unresolved. The CDR3 contains 14 residues. Trimming removed 5 bases from V and 3 bases from J, with 8 bases in between. Germline V gene lookup returns CDR1 LGHNA and CDR2 YSLEER. CDR3 nucleotides: TGCGCCAGCAGCTTACAGAGCTATAATTCACCCCTCCACTTT. This sequence encodes CASSLQSYNSPLHF.

The chain has TRBV6-6 and TRBJ1-5; D call uncertain. The CDR3 consists of 14 residues. V lost 0 bases, J lost 5 bases, and 8 bases lay in between. Germline V gene data show CDR1 as MNHNY and CDR2 as SVGAGI (reference sequence). For the CDR3, the DNA is TGTGCCAGCAGTTACTCGGGGAGCCATCAGCCCCAGCATTTT. Translated: CASSYSGSHQPQHF.